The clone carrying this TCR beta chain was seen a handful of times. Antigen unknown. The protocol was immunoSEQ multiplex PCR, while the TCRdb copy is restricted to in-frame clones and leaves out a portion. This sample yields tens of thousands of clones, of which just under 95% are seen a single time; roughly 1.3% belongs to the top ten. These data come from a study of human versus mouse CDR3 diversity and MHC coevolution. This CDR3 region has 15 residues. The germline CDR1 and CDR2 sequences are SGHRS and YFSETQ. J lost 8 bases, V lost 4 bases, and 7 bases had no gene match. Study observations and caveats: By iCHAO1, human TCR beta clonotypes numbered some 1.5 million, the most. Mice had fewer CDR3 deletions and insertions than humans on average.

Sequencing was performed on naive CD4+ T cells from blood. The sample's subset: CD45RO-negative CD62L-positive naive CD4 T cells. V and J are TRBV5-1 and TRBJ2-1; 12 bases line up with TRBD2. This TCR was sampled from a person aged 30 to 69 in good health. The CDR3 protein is CASSQLTSGSDEQFF. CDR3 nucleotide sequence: TGCGCCAGCAGCCAACTGACTAGCGGGAGCGATGAGCAGTTCTTC.